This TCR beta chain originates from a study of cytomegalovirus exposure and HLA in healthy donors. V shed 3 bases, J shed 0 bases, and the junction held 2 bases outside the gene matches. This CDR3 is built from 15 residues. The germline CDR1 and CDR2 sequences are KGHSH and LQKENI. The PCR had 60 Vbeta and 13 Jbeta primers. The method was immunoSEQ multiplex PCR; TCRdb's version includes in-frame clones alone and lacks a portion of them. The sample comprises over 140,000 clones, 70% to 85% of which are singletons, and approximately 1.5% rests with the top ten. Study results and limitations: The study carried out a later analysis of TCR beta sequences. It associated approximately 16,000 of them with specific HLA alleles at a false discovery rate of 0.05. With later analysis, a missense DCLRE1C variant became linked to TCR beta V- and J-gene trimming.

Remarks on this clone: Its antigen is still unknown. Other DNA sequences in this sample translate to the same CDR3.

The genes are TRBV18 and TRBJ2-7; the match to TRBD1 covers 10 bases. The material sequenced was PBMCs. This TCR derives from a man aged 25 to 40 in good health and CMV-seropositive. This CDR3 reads CASSPGTGASYEQYF. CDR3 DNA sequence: TGTGCCAGCTCACCTGGGACAGGGGCCTCCTACGAGCAGTACTTC.